This T cell receptor (beta chain) was found in a study of metastatic and nonmetastatic thyroid tumors. Every patient was untreated before thyroid surgery. Sample share makes this clone medium-sized. Via MiXCR, TCRdb re-called the PCR reads. In the table there are 20,000 or so clones, about 10% of which are singletons. Germline V gene sequence: CDR1 SGHTA, CDR2 FQGTGA. The CDR3 runs 15 residues. With V trimmed by 3 bases and J by 4 bases, 3 bases remained unmatched. This TCR came from a female donor with papillary thyroid cancer or a benign thyroid nodule (not recorded which). Some clones in this sample may be carry-over from other donors' samples. The chain carries TRBV7-3 and TRBJ2-1; 10 bases align to TRBD2. Sequenced material: blood. CDR3 coding DNA: TGTGCCAGCAGCTTCCTAGCGGGGGTTTACAATGAGCAGTTCTTC. Protein product: CASSFLAGVYNEQFF.